The 9 T cell receptor beta chains in this list originate from one sample, sequenced in a study of cytomegalovirus exposure and HLA in healthy donors. PCR was performed using 60 Vbeta and 13 Jbeta primers. Sequenced by immunoSEQ multiplex PCR; TCRdb stores in-frame clones only, minus some. With roughly 51,000 clones in the sample, the ten largest clones hold over 2%. Specimen: PBMCs. These receptors were obtained from a woman aged 40 to 50 in good health and CMV-seronegative.

V gene TRBV2 combines with J gene TRBJ1-2; weak D call: TRBD1 (6 bases). From germline, CDR1 is SNHLY and CDR2 FYNNEI. Trimming pared 6 bases from V and 8 bases from J, leaving 16 bases between. CDR3 length: 13 amino acids. The CDR3 is CASRTEGGGGYTF. The CDR3, as DNA: TGTGCCAGCAGGACAGAAGGTGGGGGCGGCTACACCTTC.

J is TRBJ2-2 and V is TRBV19; a weak D match, TRBD2 (5 bases). The ends were cut back, 5 bases at V and 4 bases at J, with 11 bases in the middle. The length of the CDR3 is 14 residues. The germline CDR1 and CDR2 sequences are LNHDA and SQIVND (reference sequence). CDR3 loop: CASSGTSLTGELFF. The CDR3 DNA reads as TGTGCCAGTAGTGGAACTAGTCTCACCGGGGAGCTGTTTTTT.

V is TRBV6-4 and J is TRBJ1-2; possible D gene TRBD1, 5 bases. V was pared by 0 bases and J by 7 bases, with 9 bases between. Germline CDR1 is MRHNA and CDR2 is SNTAGT. This CDR3 is built from 13 residues. This CDR3 reads CASSDSDGGGYTF. As DNA, the CDR3 is TGTGCCAGCAGTGACTCGGACGGGGGTGGCTACACCTTC.

The V gene is TRBV18, the J gene TRBJ2-5, with TRBD1 as a possible D gene (5 bases). Germline CDR1 and CDR2: KGHSH and LQKENI. The ends were cut back, 0 bases at V and 4 bases at J, with 12 bases in the middle. The CDR3 sequence is 15 residues long. This chain's CDR3 is CASSPPGGRVETQYF. Written as DNA, the CDR3 is TGTGCCAGCTCACCACCGGGCGGCAGGGTAGAGACCCAGTACTTC.

The DNA of the CDR3 is TGTGCCAGCAGCGTAGTAAGCGGGGGGGCCGCAGATACGCAGTATTTT. Encoded protein: CASSVVSGGAADTQYF. The chain uses TRBV9 and TRBJ2-3; 10 positions agree with TRBD2. Trimming removed 0 bases from V and 4 bases from J; junction bases left unmatched: 5. CDR1 and CDR2 from the germline V gene are SGDLS and YYNGEE. There are 16 residues in the CDR3.

The chain couples TRBV19 to TRBJ1-2; 8 bases match TRBD1. The junction had 7 bases not matched to a gene; V was cut back by 4 bases and J by 3 bases. The CDR3 runs 15 residues. Germline V gene data show CDR1 as LNHDA and CDR2 as SQIVND (reference sequence). CDR3 loop: CASSTTGTGDYGYTF. The CDR3 DNA is TGTGCCAGTAGTACCACCGGGACAGGTGACTATGGCTACACCTTC.

This chain links TRBV7-2 with TRBJ1-1; unclear D gene. Between the trimmed V and J ends, which lost 2 bases and 1 base, there was a span of 17 bases. This CDR3 has 17 amino acids. Germline CDR1 reads SGHTA; CDR2 reads FQGNSA. This CDR3 is CASSLLSGYASNTEAFF. CDR3 bases: TGTGCCAGCAGCTTATTAAGCGGTTATGCATCGAACACTGAAGCTTTCTTT.

J is TRBJ1-2 and V is TRBV10-3; the D is unclear. Germline assignment: CDR1 ENHRY and CDR2 SYGVKD. Deletions cut 0 bases from V and 5 bases from J, with 7 bases between. The CDR3 extends over 13 amino acids. The CDR3 DNA reads as TGTGCCATCAGTGAGTCTGAGGTATATGGCTACACCTTC. Its translation is CAISESEVYGYTF.

The genes are TRBV9 and TRBJ2-7; 7 nucleotides match TRBD1. The CDR3 spans 15 residues. Germline trimming cut 3 bases from V and 0 bases from J; bases unmatched to any gene: 6. Germline lookup yields CDR1 SGDLS and CDR2 YYNGEE. The CDR3 here is CASSAHRGGSYEQYF. CDR3 bases: TGTGCCAGCAGCGCACACAGGGGCGGCTCCTACGAGCAGTACTTC.